The 32 T cell receptor beta chains below come from one sample, sequenced in a study of cytomegalovirus exposure and HLA in healthy donors. Repertoires were generated with immunoSEQ multiplex PCR, while TCRdb's copy carries only in-frame clones and drops some. Here the sample spans under 300,000 clones, 90% being singletons. The specimen was PBMCs. These receptors came from a woman under 30 in good health and CMV-seronegative.

This chain joins TRBV5-6 and TRBJ1-1, with TRBD1 matching 8 bases. Germline CDR1 reads SGHDT; CDR2 reads YYEEEE. The ends lost 3 bases at V and 5 bases at J; junction bases unmatched: 3. CDR3 length: 13 amino acids. CDR3 residues: CASSSQGGTEAFF. The CDR3 region has the DNA TGTGCCAGCAGCTCACAGGGGGGGACTGAAGCTTTCTTT.

The J gene is TRBJ2-3, the V gene TRBV30; the D gene is possibly TRBD2 (7 bases). The CDR3 consists of 14 residues. Trimming stripped 2 bases from V and 5 bases from J, with 14 bases between. Germline V gene data show CDR1 as GTSNPN and CDR2 as SVGIG (reference sequence). The CDR3 DNA reads TGTGCCTGGAGTAGTGGGGGGGCCCGAGATACGCAGTATTTT. Protein product: CAWSSGGARDTQYF.

The rearrangement joins TRBV27 to TRBJ1-2, with TRBD1 matching 10 bases. Germline V gene data show CDR1 as MNHEY and CDR2 as SMNVEV (reference sequence). This CDR3 is 15 amino acids long. The J segment lost 3 bases and the V segment lost 5 bases, leaving 6 bases of the junction unmatched. The CDR3 loop is CASSPRQGADYGYTF. CDR3 bases: TGTGCCAGCAGTCCACGACAGGGGGCGGACTATGGCTACACCTTC.

The sample holds one count of this clone. The chain employs TRBV2 and TRBJ1-2; the match to TRBD1 covers 9 bases. Germline CDR1 and CDR2: SNHLY and FYNNEI. The trim removed 6 bases at V and 6 bases at J, leaving 5 bases unmatched. The CDR3 has 13 residues. The CDR3 loop is CASRTGTGHGYTF. As DNA, the CDR3 is TGTGCCAGCAGAACCGGGACAGGGCATGGCTACACCTTC.

The rearrangement uses TRBV9 and TRBJ1-2; no reliable D call. The CDR3 sequence is 11 residues long. Trimming stripped 0 bases from V and 8 bases from J, with 5 bases between. Germline assignment: CDR1 SGDLS and CDR2 YYNGEE. The CDR3 DNA reads as TGTGCCAGCAGCGTAGCGGGGGGCTACACCTTC. This codes for CASSVAGGYTF.

The V and J genes are TRBV5-1 and TRBJ1-1; TRBD1 agrees at 9 bases. Germline V CDR1 and CDR2: SGHRS, YFSETQ. This CDR3 spans 15 amino acids. V gave up 0 bases and J gave up 4 bases; unmatched junction bases: 4. The CDR3 nucleotides are TGCGCCAGCAGCTTGGGCCGGGACAGGGCCACTGAAGCTTTCTTT. Translated, it gives CASSLGRDRATEAFF.

The V and J genes are TRBV27 and TRBJ1-4; 9 bases fit TRBD1. CDR3 length: 20 amino acids. V lost 7 bases to trimming and J lost 0 bases; unmatched junction nucleotides: 18. CDR1 is MNHEY, CDR2 SMNVEV, per germline (reference sequence). CDR3 loop: CASTISNRGPVLTTNEKLFF. In DNA, the CDR3 is TGTGCCAGCACGATAAGCAACAGGGGGCCAGTTTTGACAACTAATGAAAAACTGTTTTTT.

J is TRBJ2-5 and V is TRBV19; 9 bases agree with TRBD1. V gave up 6 bases and J gave up 5 bases; unmatched junction bases: 10. The CDR3 is 15 amino acids. Germline loops: CDR1 LNHDA, CDR2 SQIVND (reference sequence). The DNA of the CDR3 is TGTGCCAGTAGCCCTCCGGGACAGGGTGGTGAGACCCAGTACTTC. It encodes CASSPPGQGGETQYF.

CDR3 sequence reads: CASSESVSGAEKLFF. CDR3 in DNA: TGTGCCAGCAGTGAATCGGTTTCAGGGGCTGAAAAACTGTTTTTT. This chain uses TRBV6-1 with TRBJ1-4, with a tentative D call TRBD1 (6 bases). Trimming left V 2 bases short and J 7 bases short, with 14 bases between. The germline gives CDR1 MNHNS, CDR2 SASEGT. This CDR3 has 15 residues.

This clone appeared once. The rearrangement joins TRBV11-2 to TRBJ1-2; tentatively, D is TRBD1 (6 bases). V was shortened by 5 bases and J by 5 bases, with 15 bases between the two germline ends. The V gene's germline CDR1 is SGHAT and CDR2 FQNNGV. The CDR3 runs 14 residues. The CDR3 DNA is TGTGCCAGCAGCGTCCCCGGGACATCTTATGGCTACACCTTC. It yields the protein CASSVPGTSYGYTF.

The table lists this clone with a count of one. The chain links TRBV6-5 to TRBJ1-1; 8 positions match TRBD1. Unmatched junction bases numbered 4, after V lost 0 bases and J lost 1 base. Germline V gene data show CDR1 as MNHEY and CDR2 as SVGAGI. This CDR3 is built from 16 residues. The CDR3 loop is CASSYSNRGWNTEAFF. In nucleotides, the CDR3 is TGTGCCAGCAGTTACTCGAACAGGGGGTGGAACACTGAAGCTTTCTTT.

The rearrangement joins TRBV7-3 to TRBJ2-7, with TRBD2 matching 11 bases. Germline V gene sequence: CDR1 SGHTA, CDR2 FQGTGA. Unmatched junction bases numbered 0, after V lost 2 bases and J lost 6 bases. The CDR3 covers 13 residues. The CDR3 bases are TGTGCCAGCAGCTTAGGGACTAGCGGCGAGCAGTACTTC. Protein product: CASSLGTSGEQYF.

V and J are TRBV5-8 and TRBJ1-5; TRBD1 might be the D (5 bases). Germline V CDR1 and CDR2: SGHTS, YDEGEE. The CDR3 contains 18 residues. V lost 2 bases, J lost 0 bases, and 18 bases lay in between. The CDR3 reads CASSFETDPLYSNQPQHF. The CDR3 DNA reads as TGTGCCAGCAGCTTCGAGACAGACCCCCTATATAGCAATCAGCCCCAGCATTTT.

The chain combines TRBV7-2 with TRBJ1-5; 12 bases fit TRBD1. V trimming: 3 bases; J trimming: 7 bases; junction bases outside the gene matches: 4. This CDR3 spans 15 amino acids. Germline values: CDR1 SGHTA, CDR2 FQGNSA. This CDR3 is CASSFGTGGGQPQHF. CDR3 coding DNA: TGTGCCAGCAGCTTTGGGACAGGGGGCGGGCAGCCCCAGCATTTT.

This chain uses TRBV9 with TRBJ1-2; D gene unclear. V lost 0 bases, J lost 3 bases, and 9 bases lay in between. CDR1 is SGDLS, CDR2 YYNGEE, per germline. The CDR3 is 14 amino acids. The CDR3 DNA follows: TGTGCCAGCAGCGTAGATGGGCAGTACTATGGCTACACCTTC. It codes for CASSVDGQYYGYTF.

This chain connects TRBV28 to TRBJ2-2; TRBD1 aligns across 9 bases. Germline V gives CDR1 MDHEN, CDR2 SYDVKM. The CDR3 totals 15 residues. Trimming at V came to 7 bases and at J to 4 bases, leaving 7 bases not matched to a gene. CDR3 sequence reads: CASIRDREGTGELFF. In nucleotides, the CDR3 is TGTGCCAGCATTCGGGACAGGGAGGGCACCGGGGAGCTGTTTTTT. Full variable domain (rest looked up from reference TRBV28 and TRBJ2-2): DVKVTQSSRYLVKRTGEKVFLECVQDMDHENMFWYRQDPGLGLRLIYFSYDVKMKEKGDIPEGYSVSREKKERFSLILESASTNQTSMYLCASIRDREGTGELFFGEGSRLTVL.

This sequence joins TRBV2 and TRBJ2-5, with 7 positions matching TRBD1. The CDR3 spans 14 residues. V lost 4 bases, J lost 2 bases, and 4 bases stayed unmatched. CDR1 SNHLY and CDR2 FYNNEI come from the germline V gene. Here the CDR3 reads CASSVEGAQETQYF. The CDR3 DNA sequence: TGTGCCAGCAGTGTCGAGGGGGCACAAGAGACCCAGTACTTC.

The genes are TRBV7-2 and TRBJ2-1, with TRBD2 matching over 14 bases. The ends lost 4 bases at V and 8 bases at J; junction bases unmatched: 7. The CDR3 extends over 16 amino acids. The germline CDR1 and CDR2 sequences are SGHTA and FQGNSA. Here the CDR3 DNA reads TGTGCCAGCAGCTCACAAACGGGACTAGCGGGGGATGAGCAGTTCTTC. Protein sequence: CASSSQTGLAGDEQFF.

This clone was observed a handful of times. The rearrangement links TRBV19 to TRBJ2-2, with a weak D call TRBD1 (7 bases). Trimming took 5 bases from V and 6 from J, leaving 16 bases between them. Germline assignment: CDR1 LNHDA and CDR2 SQIVND (reference sequence). This CDR3 spans 15 amino acids. The CDR3 region has the DNA TGTGCCAGTAGTCAACAGGGGAGGCAGGCCGGGGAGCTGTTTTTT. It translates to CASSQQGRQAGELFF.

The chain combines TRBV28 with TRBJ2-3; perhaps TRBD1 as D (6 bases). Germline V CDR1 and CDR2: MDHEN, SYDVKM. V was cut by 6 bases and J by 6 bases, with 19 bases left in between. The CDR3 runs to 15 residues. The CDR3 region is CASSYVGAIGDTQYF. The CDR3 coding sequence is TGTGCCAGCAGCTACGTGGGGGCCATCGGGGATACGCAGTATTTT. The full variable domain, with the rest looked up from reference TRBV28 and TRBJ2-3, is DVKVTQSSRYLVKRTGEKVFLECVQDMDHENMFWYRQDPGLGLRLIYFSYDVKMKEKGDIPEGYSVSREKKERFSLILESASTNQTSMYLCASSYVGAIGDTQYFGPGTRLTVL.

The CDR3 region is CASSYSRDTAYEQYV. The CDR3 nucleotides read TGTGCCAGCAGTTACTCACGGGACACAGCCTACGAGCAGTACGTC. This chain joins TRBV6-5 and TRBJ2-7, with a weak D call TRBD1 (6 bases). CDR1 and CDR2 (germline): MNHEY, SVGAGI. Trimming removed 0 bases at V and 2 bases at J, with 11 bases between. The CDR3 extends over 15 amino acids.

The chain recombines TRBV5-4 with TRBJ2-5; D gene uncertain. This CDR3 comprises 15 residues. Trimming removed 4 bases at V and 5 bases at J, with 18 bases between. CDR1 and CDR2 (germline): SGHNT, YYREEE (reference sequence). The CDR3 DNA reads TGTGCCAGCAGCCCGTACGGCGGAAGTAGGGAGACCCAGTACTTC. It translates to CASSPYGGSRETQYF.

CDR3 in amino acids: CASGTPAGGSLTDTQYF. The CDR3 DNA reads as TGTGCCAGCGGTACCCCGGCGGGGGGCTCCCTCACAGATACGCAGTATTTT. The genes are TRBV28 and TRBJ2-3; TRBD2 matches 8 bases. The germline V gene has CDR1 MDHEN and CDR2 SYDVKM. The CDR3 contains 17 residues. Trimming removed 8 bases from V and 2 bases from J; junction bases left unmatched: 15.

The chain carries TRBV23-1 and TRBJ2-5; perhaps TRBD1 as D (5 bases). TRBV23-1 is recorded as an ORF, its role being uncertain. This CDR3 is 14 amino acids long. V lost 0 bases and J 2 bases, leaving 7 bases between the germline ends. The CDR3 nucleotides read TGCGCCAGCAGTCAATCGAACAGGCAAGAGACCCAGTACTTC. It encodes CASSQSNRQETQYF.

The rearrangement links TRBV5-4 to TRBJ2-3; 8 bases line up with TRBD2. Losses at the gene ends were 1 base for V and 5 bases for J; bases not matched to a gene: 12. Germline V gene data show CDR1 as SGHNT and CDR2 as YYREEE (reference sequence). The CDR3 spans 17 residues. The CDR3 reads CASSLRAGGLGKDTQYF. DNA of the CDR3: TGTGCCAGCAGCTTGCGCGCGGGGGGTTTGGGGAAAGATACGCAGTATTTT.

The V and J genes are TRBV4-1 and TRBJ2-2; the match to TRBD1 covers 11 bases. V trimming: 4 bases; J trimming: 4 bases; junction bases outside the gene matches: 11. CDR3 length equals 18 residues. Germline-derived CDR1 and CDR2 are MGHRA and YSYEKL. The chain's CDR3 is CASSPHPWTGGGTGELFF. CDR3 sequence (DNA): TGCGCCAGCAGCCCCCATCCATGGACAGGGGGCGGCACCGGGGAGCTGTTTTTT.

The chain carries TRBV28 and TRBJ2-5, with a weak D call TRBD2 (7 bases). The V gene lost 6 bases and the J gene lost 6 bases, with 20 bases spanning the gap. Germline V lookup: CDR1 MDHEN, CDR2 SYDVKM. The CDR3 length is 15 residues. The CDR3 DNA reads as TGTGCCAGCAGCGAAACCCACGGGGGGCTACAGACCCAGTACTTC. Its protein is CASSETHGGLQTQYF.

J is TRBJ2-2 and V is TRBV5-1; TRBD1 agrees at 7 bases. V lost 5 bases, J lost 6 bases, and 4 bases stayed unmatched. The CDR3 runs 13 residues. Germline values: CDR1 SGHRS, CDR2 YFSETQ. The CDR3 nucleotides read TGCGCCAGCAGTTTTACAGGGGCCGGGGAGCTGTTTTTT. Its protein is CASSFTGAGELFF.

The V call is TRBV7-8, the J call TRBJ1-5; D remains unclear. The CDR3 loop spans 14 amino acids. Between the trimmed V and J ends, which lost 5 bases and 4 bases, there was a span of 12 bases. CDR1 is SGHVS and CDR2 is FQNEAQ in the germline V gene. DNA for the CDR3: TGTGCCAGCAGCCTACCGGGGTCTAATCAGCCCCAGCATTTT. Residues: CASSLPGSNQPQHF. Based on the CDR3 plus reference TRBV7-8 and TRBJ1-5, the full variable domain is GAGVSQSPRYKVAKRGQDVALRCDPISGHVSLFWYQQALGQGPEFLTYFQNEAQLDKSGLPSDRFFAERPEGSVSTLKIQRTQQEDSAVYLCASSLPGSNQPQHFGDGTRLSIL.

The rearrangement links TRBV28 to TRBJ1-6, with 7 bases lining up with TRBD1. In germline, CDR1 is MDHEN, CDR2 SYDVKM. The CDR3 consists of 14 residues. Trimming took 5 bases from V and 4 from J; bases not matched to a gene: 2. CDR3 residues: CASSRGQYNSPLHF. In DNA, the CDR3 is TGTGCCAGCAGTCGGGGACAGTATAATTCACCCCTCCACTTT.

This clone was detected only once. In DNA form, the CDR3 reads TGTGCCAGCAGCTTGGTCGGGGTAGGACAGTATAACTATGGCTACACCTTC. It specifies CASSLVGVGQYNYGYTF. V usage is TRBV5-4 and J usage is TRBJ1-2; a weak D match, TRBD1 (6 bases). This CDR3 has 17 residues. In germline, CDR1 is SGHNT, CDR2 YYREEE (reference sequence). V lost 0 bases and J 1 base, leaving 16 bases between the germline ends.

V and J are TRBV7-7 and TRBJ1-3; tentatively, D is TRBD1 (6 bases). Looked up from germline, CDR1 is SSHAT and CDR2 is FNYEAQ (reference sequence). CDR3 length equals 17 residues. Trimming took off 5 bases at V and 4 bases at J, with 21 bases between the two ends. CDR3 amino acids: CASSPMGGPGSGNTIYF. The CDR3 nucleotides read TGTGCCAGCAGCCCAATGGGGGGGCCGGGATCAGGAAACACCATATATTTT.